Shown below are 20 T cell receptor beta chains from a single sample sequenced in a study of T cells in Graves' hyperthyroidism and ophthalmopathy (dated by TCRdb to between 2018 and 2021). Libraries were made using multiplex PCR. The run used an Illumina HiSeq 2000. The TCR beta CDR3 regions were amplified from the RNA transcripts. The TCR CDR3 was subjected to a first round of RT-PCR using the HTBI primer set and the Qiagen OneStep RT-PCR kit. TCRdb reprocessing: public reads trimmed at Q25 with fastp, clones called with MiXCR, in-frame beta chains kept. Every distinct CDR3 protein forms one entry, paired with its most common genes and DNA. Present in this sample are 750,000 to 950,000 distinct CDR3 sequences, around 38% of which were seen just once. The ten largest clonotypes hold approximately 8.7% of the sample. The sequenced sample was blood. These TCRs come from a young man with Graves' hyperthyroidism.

The CDR3 protein is CASSVGIGGSNQPQHF. CDR3 in DNA: TGTGCCAGCAGCGTTGGTATAGGAGGTAGCAATCAGCCCCAGCATTTT. This chain uses TRBV6-1 with TRBJ1-5; D unclear. This CDR3 spans 16 amino acids. Per germline, CDR1 MNHNS and CDR2 SASEGT. V shed 6 bases and J shed 0 bases, with 15 bases lying between them.

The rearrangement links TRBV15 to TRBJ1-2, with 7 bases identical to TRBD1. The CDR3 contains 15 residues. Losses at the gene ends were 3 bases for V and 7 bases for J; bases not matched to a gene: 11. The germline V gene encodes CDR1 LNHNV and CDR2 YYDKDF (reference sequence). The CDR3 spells CATSSGTDREVGYTF. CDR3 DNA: TGTGCCACCAGCAGTGGAACAGACAGGGAGGTTGGCTACACCTTC. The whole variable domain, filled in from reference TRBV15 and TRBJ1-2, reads DAMVIQNPRYQVTQFGKPVTLSCSQTLNHNVMYWYQQKSSQAPKLLFHYYDKDFNNEADTPDNFQSRRPNTSFCFLDIRSPGLGDTAMYLCATSSGTDREVGYTFGSGTRLTVV.

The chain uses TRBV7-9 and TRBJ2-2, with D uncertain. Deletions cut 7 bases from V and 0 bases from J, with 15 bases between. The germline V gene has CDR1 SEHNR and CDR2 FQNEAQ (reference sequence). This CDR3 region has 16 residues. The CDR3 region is CASTSGGSANTGELFF. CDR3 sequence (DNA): TGTGCCAGCACCTCGGGTGGCAGCGCGAACACCGGGGAGCTGTTTTTT.

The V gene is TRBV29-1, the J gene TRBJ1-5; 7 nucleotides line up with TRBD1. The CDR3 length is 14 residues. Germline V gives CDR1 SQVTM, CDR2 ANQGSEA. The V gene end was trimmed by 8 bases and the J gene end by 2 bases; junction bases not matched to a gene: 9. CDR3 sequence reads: CSPDRLKGNQPQHF. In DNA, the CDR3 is TGCAGCCCGGACAGGCTGAAAGGCAATCAGCCCCAGCATTTT.

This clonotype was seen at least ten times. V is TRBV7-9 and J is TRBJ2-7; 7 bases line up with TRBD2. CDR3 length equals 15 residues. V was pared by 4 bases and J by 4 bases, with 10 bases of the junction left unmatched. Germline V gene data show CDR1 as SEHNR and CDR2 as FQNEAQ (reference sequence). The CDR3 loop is CASSSRRGEGYEQYF. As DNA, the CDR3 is TGTGCCAGCAGCTCCCGACGGGGGGAAGGGTACGAGCAGTACTTC.

In DNA, the CDR3 is TGTGCCAGTAGTTCCCAACCCGGGACTAGTAAGAAGACCCAGTACTTC. Amino acid sequence: CASSSQPGTSKKTQYF. The rearrangement joins TRBV19 to TRBJ2-5; 8 bases are a match to TRBD2. This CDR3 comprises 16 residues. Germline CDR1 and CDR2: LNHDA and SQIVND (reference sequence). With V trimmed by 5 bases and J by 6 bases, 14 bases remained unmatched.

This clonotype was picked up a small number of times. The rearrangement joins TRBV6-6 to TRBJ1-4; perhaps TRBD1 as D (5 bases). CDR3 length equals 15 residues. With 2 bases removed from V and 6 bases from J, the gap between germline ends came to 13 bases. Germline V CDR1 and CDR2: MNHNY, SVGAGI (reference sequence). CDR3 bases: TGTGCCAGCAGTTACAGGGGTTTGGAGGATGAAAAACTGTTTTTT. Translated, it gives CASSYRGLEDEKLFF.

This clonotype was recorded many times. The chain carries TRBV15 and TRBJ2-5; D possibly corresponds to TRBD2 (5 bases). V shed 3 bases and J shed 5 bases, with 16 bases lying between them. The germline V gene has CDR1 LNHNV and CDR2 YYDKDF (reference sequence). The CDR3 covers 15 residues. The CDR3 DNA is TGTGCCACCAGCAGCACTACCCTCGGGGATGAGACCCAGTACTTC. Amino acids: CATSSTTLGDETQYF. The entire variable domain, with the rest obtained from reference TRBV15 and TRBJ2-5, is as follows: DAMVIQNPRYQVTQFGKPVTLSCSQTLNHNVMYWYQQKSSQAPKLLFHYYDKDFNNEADTPDNFQSRRPNTSFCFLDIRSPGLGDTAMYLCATSSTTLGDETQYFGPGTRLLVL.

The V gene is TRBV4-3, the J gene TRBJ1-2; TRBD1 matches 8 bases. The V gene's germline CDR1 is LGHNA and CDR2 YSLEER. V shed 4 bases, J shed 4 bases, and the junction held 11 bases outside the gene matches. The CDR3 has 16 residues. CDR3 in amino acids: CASSRGGQGRVYGYTF. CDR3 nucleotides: TGCGCCAGCAGCCGAGGCGGACAGGGCCGGGTCTATGGCTACACCTTC.

In DNA, the CDR3 is TGTGCCAGCAGAGGGGGGCCTATCGCAGATACGCAGTATTTT. This gives the protein CASRGGPIADTQYF. The chain uses TRBV2 and TRBJ2-3, with D perhaps matching TRBD1 or TRBD2 (6 bases each). The CDR3 runs 14 residues. Germline V gene sequence: CDR1 SNHLY, CDR2 FYNNEI. The V and J ends lost 6 bases and 4 bases respectively, with 14 bases between them.

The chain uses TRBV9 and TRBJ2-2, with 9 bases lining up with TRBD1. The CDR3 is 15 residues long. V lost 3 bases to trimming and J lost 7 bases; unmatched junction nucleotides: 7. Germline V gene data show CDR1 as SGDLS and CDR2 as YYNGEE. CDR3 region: CASSASTGGDGELFF. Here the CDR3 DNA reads TGTGCCAGCAGCGCCTCGACAGGGGGTGACGGGGAGCTGTTTTTT.

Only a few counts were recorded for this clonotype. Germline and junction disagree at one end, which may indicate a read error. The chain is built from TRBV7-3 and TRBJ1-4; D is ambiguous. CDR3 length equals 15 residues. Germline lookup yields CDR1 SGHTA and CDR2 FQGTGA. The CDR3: CASSQQRVLNEKLFF. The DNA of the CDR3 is TGCGCCAGCAGCCAGCAGAGGGTCCTTAATGAAAAACTGTTTTTT.

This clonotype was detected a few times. The CDR3 reads CASSSLDDTEAFF. The CDR3 region has the DNA TGCGCCAGCAGCTCTTTGGACGACACTGAAGCTTTCTTT. The chain joins TRBV5-1 to TRBJ1-1; D uncertain. With 3 bases removed from V and 3 bases from J, the gap between germline ends came to 9 bases. Germline-derived CDR1 and CDR2 are SGHRS and YFSETQ. This CDR3 is built from 13 residues.

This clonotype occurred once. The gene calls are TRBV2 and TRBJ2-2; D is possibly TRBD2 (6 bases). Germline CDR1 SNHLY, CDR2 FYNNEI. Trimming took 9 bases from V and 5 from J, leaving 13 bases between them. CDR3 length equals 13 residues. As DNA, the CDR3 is TGTGCCAGGGAGGCCCGGGAGACCGGGGAGCTGTTTTTT. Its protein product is CAREARETGELFF.

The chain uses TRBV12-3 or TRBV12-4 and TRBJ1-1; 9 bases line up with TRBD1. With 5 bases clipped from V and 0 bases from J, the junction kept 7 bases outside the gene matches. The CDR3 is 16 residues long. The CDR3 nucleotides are TGTGCCAGCAGTCCAGCGGGACAGGGCATGAACACTGAAGCTTTCTTT. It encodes CASSPAGQGMNTEAFF.

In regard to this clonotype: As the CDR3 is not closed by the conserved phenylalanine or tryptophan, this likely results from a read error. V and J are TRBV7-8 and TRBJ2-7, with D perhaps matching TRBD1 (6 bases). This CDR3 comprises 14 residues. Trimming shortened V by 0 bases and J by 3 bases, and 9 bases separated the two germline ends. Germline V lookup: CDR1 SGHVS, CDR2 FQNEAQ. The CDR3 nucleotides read TGTGCCAGCAGCTTAGCCGGACAGTTCTACGAGCAGTACTCC. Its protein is CASSLAGQFYEQYS.

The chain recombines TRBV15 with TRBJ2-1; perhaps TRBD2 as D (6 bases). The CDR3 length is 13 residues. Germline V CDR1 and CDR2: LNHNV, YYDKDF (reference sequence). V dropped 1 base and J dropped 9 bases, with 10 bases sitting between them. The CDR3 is CATSRGKEGEQFF. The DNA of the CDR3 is TGTGCCACCAGCAGAGGCAAGGAGGGTGAGCAGTTCTTC.

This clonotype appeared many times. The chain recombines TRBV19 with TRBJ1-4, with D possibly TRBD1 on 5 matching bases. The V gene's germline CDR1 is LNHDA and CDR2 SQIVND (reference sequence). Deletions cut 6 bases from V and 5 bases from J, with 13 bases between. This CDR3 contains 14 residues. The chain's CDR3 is CASRAGTRNEKLFF. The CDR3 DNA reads TGTGCCAGTAGAGCCGGGACCAGGAATGAAAAACTGTTTTTT. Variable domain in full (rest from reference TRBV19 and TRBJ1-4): DGGITQSPKYLFRKEGQNVTLSCEQNLNHDAMYWYRQDPGQGLRLIYYSQIVNDFQKGDIAEGYSVSREKKESFPLTVTSAQKNPTAFYLCASRAGTRNEKLFFGSGTQLSVL.

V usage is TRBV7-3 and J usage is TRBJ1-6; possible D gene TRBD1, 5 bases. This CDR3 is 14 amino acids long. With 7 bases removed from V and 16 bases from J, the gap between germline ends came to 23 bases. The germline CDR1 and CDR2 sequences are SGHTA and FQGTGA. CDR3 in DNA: TGTGCCAGCACCCCCGGGGCTGGGGCCAACGTGCTCCACTTT. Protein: CASTPGAGANVLHF. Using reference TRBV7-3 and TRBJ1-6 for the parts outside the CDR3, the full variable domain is GAGVSQTPSNKVTEKGKYVELRCDPISGHTALYWYRQSLGQGPEFLIYFQGTGAADDSGLPNDRFFAVRPEGSVSTLKIQRTERGDSAVYLCASTPGAGANVLHFGNGTRLTVT.

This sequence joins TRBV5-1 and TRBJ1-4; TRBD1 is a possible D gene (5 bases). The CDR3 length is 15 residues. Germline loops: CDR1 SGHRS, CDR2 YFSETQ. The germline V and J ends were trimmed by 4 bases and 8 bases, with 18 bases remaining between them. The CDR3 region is CASSPQDGAGEKLFF. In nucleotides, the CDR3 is TGCGCCAGCAGCCCTCAAGACGGGGCCGGCGAAAAACTGTTTTTT.